The 19 T cell receptor beta chains below come from one sample, sequenced in a study of OX40 agonist ivuxolimab in advanced cancers. The table came from immunoSEQ multiplex PCR; TCRdb's copy has only in-frame clones and leaves some out. The sample lists tens of thousands of clones; 84% were seen once. The sequencing used CD4+ or CD8+ T cells sorted from blood, collected in a trial of the OX40 agonist ivuxolimab. The receptors were sampled from an adult with an advanced solid tumor such as melanoma, head and neck, liver or kidney cancer.

J is TRBJ1-2 and V is TRBV29-1; possibly TRBD1 for D (5 bases). Trimming shortened V by 2 bases and J by 4 bases, and 11 bases separated the two germline ends. CDR3 length: 13 residues. Germline CDR1 is SQVTM and CDR2 is ANQGSEA. In nucleotides, the CDR3 is TGCAGCGTTGAACGGGGGAACGGCTATGGCTACACCTTC. This codes for CSVERGNGYGYTF. Based on the CDR3 plus reference TRBV29-1 and TRBJ1-2, the full variable domain is SAVISQKPSRDICQRGTSLTIQCQVDSQVTMMFWYRQQPGQSLTLIATANQGSEATYESGFVIDKFPISRPNLTFSTLTVSNMSPEDSSIYLCSVERGNGYGYTFGSGTRLTVV.

The chain carries TRBV5-8 and TRBJ2-1; 8 bases are a match to TRBD2. V shed 1 base, J shed 5 bases, and the junction held 5 bases outside the gene matches. Per the germline V gene, CDR1 is SGHTS and CDR2 is YDEGEE. CDR3 length: 15 amino acids. The CDR3 DNA sequence: TGTGCCAGCAGCTTGATGACTAGCGTAAACAATGAGCAGTTCTTC. Translating gives CASSLMTSVNNEQFF.

V usage is TRBV7-8 and J usage is TRBJ1-5; no definite D call. The ends were cut back, 3 bases at V and 1 base at J, with 13 bases in the middle. The length of the CDR3 is 16 residues. CDR1 is SGHVS and CDR2 is FQNEAQ in the germline V gene. CDR3 loop: CASSFAGRRSNQPQHF. DNA for the CDR3: TGTGCCAGCAGCTTCGCGGGCCGGAGAAGCAATCAGCCCCAGCATTTT.

The chain employs TRBV15 and TRBJ1-6; D ambiguous. The germline gives CDR1 LNHNV, CDR2 YYDKDF (reference sequence). The CDR3 runs to 14 residues. The V end lost 0 bases, the J end lost 6 bases, and 6 bases lay between the germline ends. The CDR3 loop reads CATSREGFNSPLHF. CDR3 nucleotide sequence: TGTGCCACCAGCAGAGAGGGGTTTAATTCACCCCTCCACTTT. The full variable domain, rest sourced from reference TRBV15 and TRBJ1-6, is DAMVIQNPRYQVTQFGKPVTLSCSQTLNHNVMYWYQQKSSQAPKLLFHYYDKDFNNEADTPDNFQSRRPNTSFCFLDIRSPGLGDTAMYLCATSREGFNSPLHFGNGTRLTVT.

J is TRBJ2-5 and V is TRBV6-6; tentatively, D is TRBD2 (6 bases). CDR1 is MNHNY and CDR2 is SVGAGI in the germline V gene (reference sequence). V was pared by 6 bases and J by 3 bases, with 14 bases between. The CDR3 length is 14 residues. For the CDR3, the DNA is TGTGCCAGCAGCCTCGGGGGACCAAAAGAGACCCAGTACTTC. It translates to CASSLGGPKETQYF.

V usage is TRBV5-4 and J usage is TRBJ2-3; D perhaps matches TRBD2 (6 bases). This CDR3 contains 13 residues. The V gene lost 4 bases and the J gene lost 6 bases, with 12 bases spanning the gap. Germline assignment: CDR1 SGHNT and CDR2 YYREEE (reference sequence). The CDR3 region is CASSMHGGDTQYF. CDR3 sequence (DNA): TGTGCCAGCAGCATGCATGGGGGGGATACGCAGTATTTT.

The genes are TRBV7-3 and TRBJ2-1; tentative D call: TRBD2 (6 bases). This CDR3 has 13 residues. The V end lost 4 bases, the J end lost 6 bases, and 10 bases lay between the germline ends. Germline CDR1 SGHTA, CDR2 FQGTGA. For the CDR3, the DNA is TGTGCCAGCAGCTCCTCCGGGGGCAATGAGCAGTTCTTC. As protein: CASSSSGGNEQFF.

J is TRBJ2-7 and V is TRBV4-2; no firm D call. CDR3 size: 14 residues. The V and J ends lost 5 bases and 5 bases respectively, with 16 bases between them. Germline V gene data show CDR1 as LGHNA and CDR2 as YNFKEQ. The DNA for the CDR3 is TGTGCCAGCAGCTCCCTTCTAGTTGGGGACGAGCAGTACTTC. It yields the protein CASSSLLVGDEQYF.

J is TRBJ2-7 and V is TRBV28; the D gene is possibly TRBD1 (5 bases). The CDR3 consists of 14 residues. Looked up from germline, CDR1 is MDHEN and CDR2 is SYDVKM. The ends were cut back, 1 base at V and 4 bases at J, with 11 bases in the middle. DNA for the CDR3: TGTGCCAGCAGTTTATTCGCAGGGAAATACGAGCAGTACTTC. It codes for CASSLFAGKYEQYF.

This rearrangement joins TRBV2 to TRBJ1-6; D call uncertain. V was shortened by 6 bases and J by 5 bases, with 14 bases between the two germline ends. The CDR3 contains 15 residues. The germline gives CDR1 SNHLY, CDR2 FYNNEI. In DNA form, the CDR3 reads TGTGCCAGCAGCATGCAGCAGCCCGATAATTCACCCCTCCACTTT. This encodes CASSMQQPDNSPLHF.

The V call is TRBV4-2, the J call TRBJ1-2; D is uncertain. CDR3 length: 16 residues. The germline gives CDR1 LGHNA, CDR2 YNFKEQ. Trimming removed 0 bases from V and 7 bases from J, with 18 bases in between. CDR3 protein: CASSQDVGQESSGYTF. In DNA form, the CDR3 reads TGTGCCAGCAGCCAAGATGTGGGCCAGGAGTCCAGTGGCTACACCTTC.

The CDR3, as DNA: TGTGCCACCAGCAGAGATAGGACAGGGTTCTACGAGCAGTACTTC. It is translated as CATSRDRTGFYEQYF. V usage is TRBV15 and J usage is TRBJ2-7; 8 nucleotides agree with TRBD1. Trimming took 0 bases from V and 3 from J; bases not matched to a gene: 4. CDR3 length equals 15 residues. Germline CDR1 reads LNHNV; CDR2 reads YYDKDF (reference sequence).

The chain carries TRBV19 and TRBJ2-6; D gene unclear. Germline assignment: CDR1 LNHDA and CDR2 SQIVND (reference sequence). The CDR3 has 15 amino acids. The ends were cut back, 7 bases at V and 0 bases at J, with 10 bases in the middle. CDR3 DNA: TGTGCCAGTAACACAGTAACCTCTGGGGCCAACGTCCTGACTTTC. Its protein is CASNTVTSGANVLTF.

The V gene is TRBV7-2, the J gene TRBJ2-3; unclear D gene. CDR1 is SGHTA and CDR2 is FQGNSA in the germline V gene. The CDR3 has 14 residues. V was clipped by 1 base and J by 0 bases, with 5 bases between them. The DNA of the CDR3 is TGTGCCAGCAGCTTAGGGATGAGCACAGATACGCAGTATTTT. Protein: CASSLGMSTDTQYF.

This chain joins TRBV18 and TRBJ2-7; 11 bases align to TRBD1. The CDR3 is 15 amino acids. V dropped 3 bases and J dropped 3; count of bases not matched to a gene: 4. CDR1 is KGHSH, CDR2 LQKENI, per germline. CDR3 protein: CASSPAGTGGYEQYF. CDR3 DNA: TGTGCCAGCTCACCGGCCGGGACAGGGGGCTACGAGCAGTACTTC. The full variable domain, its missing parts supplied by reference TRBV18 and TRBJ2-7, is NAGVMQNPRHLVRRRGQEARLRCSPMKGHSHVYWYRQLPEEGLKFMVYLQKENIIDESGMPKERFSAEFPKEGPSILRIQQVVRGDSAAYFCASSPAGTGGYEQYFGPGTRLTVT.

The V gene is TRBV11-2, the J gene TRBJ2-7; D remains unclear. Germline CDR1 SGHAT, CDR2 FQNNGV. This CDR3 region has 14 residues. The V gene lost 5 bases and the J gene lost 4 bases, with 15 bases spanning the gap. CDR3 nucleotides: TGTGCCAGCAGCGCCCGGCTTGGCGAGTACGAGCAGTACTTC. It encodes CASSARLGEYEQYF.

This clone was detected only once. This chain uses TRBV20-1 with TRBJ2-3, with no clear D. CDR3 length equals 11 residues. Trimming removed 6 bases at V and 4 bases at J, with 8 bases between. Germline V lookup: CDR1 DFQATT, CDR2 SNEGSKA (reference sequence). The chain's CDR3 is CSASKPDTQYF. The CDR3 region has the DNA TGCAGTGCGAGTAAACCAGATACGCAGTATTTT.

J is TRBJ2-2 and V is TRBV29-1; no clear D gene. Germline V gene lookup returns CDR1 SQVTM and CDR2 ANQGSEA. The CDR3 consists of 11 residues. V was trimmed by 3 bases and J by 1 base, leaving 0 bases between them. CDR3 amino acids: CSVENTGELFF. The CDR3 bases are TGCAGCGTTGAGAACACCGGGGAGCTGTTTTTT.

V is TRBV7-2 and J is TRBJ2-3; D gene uncertain. This CDR3 contains 15 residues. V lost 1 base, J lost 2 bases, and 10 bases lay in between. Per the germline V gene, CDR1 is SGHTA and CDR2 is FQGNSA. The CDR3 region has the DNA TGTGCCAGCAGCTTAGGTACGCAGTCCACAGATACGCAGTATTTT. Its protein is CASSLGTQSTDTQYF.